The next 16 T cell receptor beta chains were all read from a single sample in a study of blood T cells in healthy people across ages. Together with a sample-barcoded 5' primer, a J-beta primer mix was included in a second PCR lasting about 7 to 12 cycles. TCRdb called the 5' RACE reads again in MiXCR, with one record for every CDR3 protein. The sample yields approximately 350,000 distinct CDR3 sequences, about 49% seen once. Specimen: blood. The receptors originated from a man aged 55 to 69 in good health.

The V gene is TRBV6-1, the J gene TRBJ2-2; 7 bases map to TRBD1. This CDR3 comprises 14 residues. The V and J ends lost 10 bases and 1 base, in that order; junction bases with no gene match: 6. Per the germline V gene, CDR1 is MNHNS and CDR2 is SASEGT. CDR3 residues: CATKRQGNTGELFF. The CDR3 DNA is TGTGCCACCAAACGACAGGGGAACACCGGGGAGCTGTTTTTT.

This clonotype showed up just a few times. The chain links TRBV3-1 to TRBJ2-5; D unclear. The CDR3 loop spans 13 amino acids. V lost 4 bases and J lost 5, with 11 bases in between. The V gene's germline CDR1 is LGHDT and CDR2 YNNKEL (reference sequence). CDR3 sequence: CASSPILGETQYF. CDR3 DNA: TGTGCCAGCAGCCCCATTCTCGGGGAGACCCAGTACTTC.

V gene TRBV7-2 combines with J gene TRBJ2-7; D not certain. V lost 1 base to trimming and J lost 3 bases, with 10 bases between them. Per germline, CDR1 SGHTA and CDR2 FQGNSA. The CDR3 length is 14 residues. The CDR3 DNA reads as TGTGCCAGCAGCTTAGGTAGTCCTAACTACGAGCAGTACTTC. Its protein is CASSLGSPNYEQYF.

This clonotype was picked up many times. The chain employs TRBV7-9 and TRBJ2-6, with D unclear. Looked up from germline, CDR1 is SEHNR and CDR2 is FQNEAQ (reference sequence). The CDR3 extends over 17 amino acids. V lost 3 bases and J lost 0, with 12 bases in between. The CDR3 bases are TGTGCCAGCAGCTTGGCGCAGGCAAGCTCTGGGGCCAACGTCCTGACTTTC. Its translation: CASSLAQASSGANVLTF.

V and J are TRBV20-1 and TRBJ2-5, with 9 nucleotides matching TRBD2. V was pared by 0 bases and J by 5 bases, with 4 bases of the junction left unmatched. The length of the CDR3 is 14 residues. Germline CDR1 and CDR2: DFQATT and SNEGSKA (reference sequence). The CDR3 protein is CSARDWTSAETQYF. CDR3 DNA: TGCAGTGCTAGAGATTGGACTAGCGCCGAGACCCAGTACTTC.

This chain connects TRBV10-1 to TRBJ2-3, with 13 bases aligning to TRBD2. The V and J ends lost 0 bases and 12 bases, in that order; junction bases with no gene match: 3. This CDR3 is built from 14 residues. Germline CDR1 is WNHNN and CDR2 is SYGVQD (reference sequence). CDR3 region: CASSESRLAGGQYF. In nucleotides, the CDR3 is TGCGCCAGCAGTGAGTCGAGACTAGCGGGGGGACAGTATTTT.

The chain links TRBV20-1 to TRBJ1-1; TRBD1 is a possible D gene (6 bases). The CDR3 is 11 residues long. CDR1 is DFQATT, CDR2 SNEGSKA, per germline (reference sequence). The DNA for the CDR3 is TGCGGGGGCCAGCAGGACACTGAAGCTTTCTTT. Protein sequence: CGGQQDTEAFF.

The chain joins TRBV20-1 to TRBJ2-5; 7 bases agree with TRBD2. Germline assignment: CDR1 DFQATT and CDR2 SNEGSKA (reference sequence). This CDR3 comprises 13 residues. Unmatched junction bases numbered 2, after V lost 1 base and J lost 3 bases. The CDR3 bases are TGCAGTGCTAGAGTAGCGGGCAAAGAGACCCAGTACTTC. Encoded protein: CSARVAGKETQYF.

Here the CDR3 DNA reads TGTGCCAGCAGCCAATTAACAGGTGCGAACACTGAAGCTTTCTTT. This sequence encodes CASSQLTGANTEAFF. The chain employs TRBV14 and TRBJ1-1, with D perhaps TRBD1 (5 bases). The germline V gene has CDR1 SGHDN and CDR2 FVKESK. This CDR3 contains 15 residues. With 2 bases removed from V and 1 base from J, the gap between germline ends came to 11 bases.

This rearrangement joins TRBV15 to TRBJ2-7, with TRBD2 matching over 11 bases. J lost 0 bases, V lost 8 bases, and 3 bases had no gene match. This CDR3 region has 14 residues. Germline lookup yields CDR1 LNHNV and CDR2 YYDKDF (reference sequence). The CDR3 DNA reads as TGTGCCACCGCTAGCGGGGGGTTCTCCTACGAGCAGTACTTC. Amino acids: CATASGGFSYEQYF.

A note on this clonotype: It may be a read error: a sequence one base away is much more abundant. V gene TRBV7-2 combines with J gene TRBJ2-5; 8 positions agree with TRBD1. This CDR3 spans 13 amino acids. Germline CDR1 reads SGHTA; CDR2 reads FQGNSA. V was clipped by 5 bases and J by 11 bases; unmatched bases: 10. The CDR3 sequence: CASSRDRNNEQYF. The CDR3 DNA follows: TGTGCCAGCAGCCGGGACAGGAACAATGAGCAGTACTTC.

Written as DNA, the CDR3 is TGTGCCAGCAGCTTAGGGGCCGAATACGAGCAGTACTTC. Its protein product is CASSLGAEYEQYF. The chain couples TRBV13 to TRBJ2-7; no firm D call. Trimming left V 0 bases short and J 4 bases short, with 7 bases between. The CDR3 runs 13 residues. Per the germline V gene, CDR1 is PRHDT and CDR2 is FYEKMQ (reference sequence).

V and J are TRBV7-3 and TRBJ2-4; D gene ambiguous. TRBJ2-7 matches the DNA end more closely, so the J call is doubtful. This CDR3 has 13 amino acids. CDR1 is SGHTA and CDR2 is FQGTGA in the germline V gene. The CDR3 spells CASSPPPAYEQYF. Here the CDR3 DNA reads TGTGCCAGCAGCCCCCCTCCCGCCTACGAGCAGTACTTC.

The V gene is TRBV12-3 or TRBV12-4, the J gene TRBJ1-5; no clear D gene. This CDR3 region has 12 residues. Trimming pared 3 bases from V and 6 bases from J, leaving 6 bases between. The CDR3 spells CASSLMGQPQHF. The DNA of the CDR3 is TGTGCCAGCAGTTTGATGGGTCAGCCCCAGCATTTT.

The chain is built from TRBV27 and TRBJ2-3; 8 bases match TRBD2. This CDR3 has 15 residues. Germline CDR1 MNHEY, CDR2 SMNVEV (reference sequence). V shed 5 bases and J 7 bases; nucleotides not matched to a gene: 11. The CDR3 nucleotides are TGTGCCAGCAGTCCCTCGGCGGGAGGTCGATATACGCAGTATTTT. It encodes CASSPSAGGRYTQYF.

V gene TRBV9 combines with J gene TRBJ2-5, with TRBD2 matching 7 bases. Germline V gene lookup returns CDR1 SGDLS and CDR2 YYNGEE. The V gene end was trimmed by 0 bases and the J gene end by 0 bases; junction bases not matched to a gene: 2. The CDR3 loop spans 15 amino acids. The CDR3 nucleotides read TGTGCCAGCAGCGTAGCTAGCGGAAACCAAGAGACCCAGTACTTC. Its translation: CASSVASGNQETQYF. The variable domain in full, completed from reference TRBV9 and TRBJ2-5, reads DSGVTQTPKHLITATGQRVTLRCSPRSGDLSVYWYQQSLDQGLQFLIQYYNGEERAKGNILERFSAQQFPDLHSELNLSSLELGDSALYFCASSVASGNQETQYFGPGTRLLVL.